The 9 T cell receptor beta chains presented below share a single source sample, sequenced in a study of T cells in Graves' hyperthyroidism and ophthalmopathy. The investigators amplified TCR beta CDR3 regions from RNA transcripts. The TCR CDR3 first-round RT-PCR relied on the HTBI primer set. TCRdb reanalysed the multiplex PCR reads using MiXCR and keeps one entry per CDR3 protein. The sample has hundreds of thousands of distinct CDR3 sequences, about 43% seen once; the top ten hold about 7.8%. Sequenced sample: peripheral blood or thyroid tissue (not recorded which). The receptors stem from a woman younger than 35 with Graves' hyperthyroidism.

This clonotype was observed a handful of times. J is TRBJ2-2 and V is TRBV7-9; 7 positions agree with TRBD1. This CDR3 has 17 residues. Germline assignment: CDR1 SEHNR and CDR2 FQNEAQ (reference sequence). V dropped 5 bases and J dropped 5; count of bases not matched to a gene: 14. CDR3 in amino acids: CASSQDERGRRTGELFF. In nucleotides, the CDR3 is TGTGCCAGCAGCCAAGATGAAAGGGGGCGCAGGACCGGGGAGCTGTTTTTT.

On this clonotype itself: This sequence may be a read error, since a much larger clone differs from it by one base. This chain connects TRBV2 to TRBJ1-2, with D perhaps matching TRBD1 (5 bases). CDR1 is SNHLY, CDR2 FYNNEI, per germline. This CDR3 spans 12 amino acids. With 9 bases removed from V and 8 bases from J, the gap between germline ends came to 16 bases. The DNA for the CDR3 is TGTGCCAGTAGTATCTCGGGGGAAGGCTACACCTTC. Its protein is CASSISGEGYTF.

This clonotype was observed a handful of times. The gene calls are TRBV20-1 and TRBJ2-5; 9 nucleotides align to TRBD2. The length of the CDR3 is 17 residues. Trimming took 0 bases from V and 3 from J; bases not matched to a gene: 11. Germline assignment: CDR1 DFQATT and CDR2 SNEGSKA (reference sequence). The CDR3 nucleotides read TGCAGTGCTAGAGATCGTCAGTCTAGCGGGGCCAAAGAGACCCAGTACTTC. Its translation is CSARDRQSSGAKETQYF.

In its sample, this clonotype was seen many times. The chain combines TRBV24-1 with TRBJ2-2; D unresolved. The germline gives CDR1 KGHDR, CDR2 SFDVKD. Trimming took 3 bases from V and 1 from J, leaving 8 bases between them. This CDR3 comprises 15 residues. Here the CDR3 reads CATSDPTMNTGELFF. The CDR3 region has the DNA TGTGCCACCAGTGATCCCACTATGAACACCGGGGAGCTGTTTTTT.

The chain has TRBV9 and TRBJ1-2; TRBD1 matches 11 bases. This CDR3 has 14 residues. The ends lost 4 bases at V and 5 bases at J; junction bases unmatched: 4. In germline, CDR1 is SGDLS, CDR2 YYNGEE. Written as DNA, the CDR3 is TGTGCCAGCAGCCCGGGACAGGGGGAATATGGCTACACCTTC. Protein sequence: CASSPGQGEYGYTF.

This clonotype was found many times. This chain links TRBV2 with TRBJ1-5; D call uncertain. This CDR3 contains 11 residues. V lost 3 bases and J 6 bases, leaving 3 bases between the germline ends. CDR1 is SNHLY, CDR2 FYNNEI, per germline. CDR3 in amino acids: CASSDRQPQHF. DNA of the CDR3: TGTGCCAGCAGTGACCGTCAGCCCCAGCATTTT. Full variable domain (remainder filled in from reference TRBV2 and TRBJ1-5): EPEVTQTPSHQVTQMGQEVILRCVPISNHLYFYWYRQILGQKVEFLVSFYNNEISEKSEIFDDQFSVERPDGSNFTLKIRSTKLEDSAMYFCASSDRQPQHFGDGTRLSIL.

On this clonotype itself: At one end the junction does not follow the germline gene, possibly because of a read error. The chain is built from TRBV2 and TRBJ2-7; 8 positions agree with TRBD2. From germline, CDR1 is SNHLY and CDR2 FYNNEI. The CDR3 sequence is 13 residues long. The CDR3 nucleotides read TGTGCCAGCATTGTACTAGCGGAGAATGAGCGGTACTTC. Protein: CASIVLAENERYF.

This chain's CDR3 is CASSLRRDNTIYF. CDR3 nucleotides: TGTGCCAGCAGCTTACGCCGGGACAACACCATATATTTT. This rearrangement joins TRBV7-2 to TRBJ1-3; TRBD1 is a possible D gene (5 bases). This CDR3 contains 13 residues. CDR1 is SGHTA, CDR2 FQGNSA, per germline. The V and J ends lost 2 bases and 7 bases respectively, with 9 bases between them.

V gene TRBV7-2 combines with J gene TRBJ2-7, with TRBD1 identical over 10 bases. The CDR3 has 15 amino acids. Germline lookup yields CDR1 SGHTA and CDR2 FQGNSA. V lost 3 bases to trimming and J lost 7 bases; unmatched junction nucleotides: 9. CDR3 region: CASSLVGTGVREQYF. DNA for the CDR3: TGTGCCAGCAGCTTGGTAGGGACAGGGGTGAGGGAGCAGTACTTC.